This T cell receptor beta chain was identified in a study of Graves' ophthalmopathy and Graves' hyperthyroidism. Using RNA transcripts, the TCR beta CDR3 regions were amplified. HTBI primers were used in a first-round RT-PCR, which preceded a second-round multiplex PCR. One entry per CDR3 protein, called by TCRdb with MiXCR from the multiplex PCR reads. Here the sample spans 660,000 or so distinct CDR3 sequences, more than 40% being singletons. This clonotype was recorded many times. Per germline, CDR1 DFQATT and CDR2 SNEGSKA (reference sequence). Trimming removed 3 bases at V and 4 bases at J, with 18 bases between. The CDR3 is 15 residues long.

This rearrangement joins TRBV20-1 to TRBJ2-5; D gene unclear. The sequencing input was peripheral blood. This TCR was sampled from an adult man with Graves' ophthalmopathy. In nucleotides, the CDR3 is TGCAGTGCTAGTTTGATACTCTTGGGCGGAGAGACCCAGTACTTC. Translated, it gives CSASLILLGGETQYF.